Reported below is one TCR beta chain. Its cognate antigen is unknown. This specimen belongs to a study of identical twins. Study results and caveats: Cord blood beta clonotypes that were abundant carried fewer insertions, and memory repertoires showed no such trend. Zero-insertion results could be subject to partial confounding by invariant MAIT and iNKT cells.

Only healthy Caucasians were enrolled as donors. Germline V lookup: CDR1 LGHDT, CDR2 YNNKEL (reference sequence). The CDR3 sequence is 16 residues long. V was pared by 0 bases and J by 0 bases, with 10 bases between. Template switching introduced a universal primer site, and the cDNA bore unique molecular identifiers. TCRdb reanalysed the 5' RACE reads using MiXCR and keeps one entry per CDR3 protein. The sample yields about 530,000 distinct CDR3 sequences, about 15% seen once. The same sample was also used in a study of yellow fever vaccine responses in identical twins.

The material sequenced was CD4+ T cells sorted from blood. The receptor was derived from a woman under 30 in good health. This chain links TRBV3-1 with TRBJ2-3; a possible D gene is TRBD2 (6 bases). In DNA form, the CDR3 reads TGTGCCAGCAGCCAAGATTGGGGAGGTAGCACAGATACGCAGTATTTT. Translation gives CASSQDWGGSTDTQYF.